Presented here are 15 T cell receptor beta chains from one specimen sequenced in a study of cytomegalovirus exposure and HLA in healthy donors. Clones were read by immunoSEQ multiplex PCR, and TCRdb kept only the in-frame ones, dropping some. The sample contains about 220,000 clones, over 80% of which appear only once. The sample comprised PBMCs. These receptors were taken from a woman in her thirties in good health and CMV-seropositive.

The V call is TRBV28, the J call TRBJ2-7; the match to TRBD2 covers 8 bases. Germline CDR1 MDHEN, CDR2 SYDVKM. The CDR3 extends over 14 amino acids. J lost 5 bases, V lost 6 bases, and 9 bases had no gene match. In nucleotides, the CDR3 is TGTGCCAGCAGAAGAAGCGGGAGTTCGGACGAGCAGTACTTC. This gives the protein CASRRSGSSDEQYF.

The CDR3 sequence is CASNTREGSNQPQHF. The CDR3 nucleotides read TGTGCCAGTAATACCAGGGAAGGAAGCAATCAGCCCCAGCATTTT. The chain uses TRBV19 and TRBJ1-5; D perhaps matches TRBD1 (5 bases). Between the trimmed V and J ends, which lost 7 bases and 1 base, there was a span of 14 bases. Germline CDR1 is LNHDA and CDR2 is SQIVND (reference sequence). CDR3 length: 15 amino acids. Full variable domain (rest looked up from reference TRBV19 and TRBJ1-5): DGGITQSPKYLFRKEGQNVTLSCEQNLNHDAMYWYRQDPGQGLRLIYYSQIVNDFQKGDIAEGYSVSREKKESFPLTVTSAQKNPTAFYLCASNTREGSNQPQHFGDGTRLSIL.

This clone was observed a single time. The chain uses TRBV5-1 and TRBJ2-3, with TRBD2 matching 11 bases. Germline V lookup: CDR1 SGHRS, CDR2 YFSETQ. The junction had 4 bases not matched to a gene; V was cut back by 4 bases and J by 3 bases. The CDR3 runs to 15 residues. The chain's CDR3 is CASSPTSGTTDTQYF. CDR3 DNA sequence: TGCGCCAGCAGCCCGACTAGCGGGACGACAGATACGCAGTATTTT.

The chain recombines TRBV30 with TRBJ1-5; the D gene is possibly TRBD1 (5 bases). V dropped 0 bases and J dropped 3 bases, with 15 bases sitting between them. The CDR3 is made up of 16 amino acids. From germline, CDR1 is GTSNPN and CDR2 SVGIG (reference sequence). The CDR3 nucleotides read TGTGCCTGGAGTGTAAAGGCGGGGCGCTACAATCAGCCCCAGCATTTT. This gives the protein CAWSVKAGRYNQPQHF.

The V gene is TRBV28, the J gene TRBJ1-4, with 7 bases aligning to TRBD1. This CDR3 has 15 residues. The J segment lost 7 bases and the V segment lost 5 bases, leaving 10 bases of the junction unmatched. CDR1 is MDHEN, CDR2 SYDVKM, per germline. As DNA, the CDR3 is TGTGCCAGCAGTAGGACCGGGACAGCGAGTGAAAAACTGTTTTTT. Translating gives CASSRTGTASEKLFF.

A note on this clone: This same CDR3 is encoded by further DNA sequences in the sample. The chain employs TRBV9 and TRBJ2-3; D gene unclear. Trimming took 4 bases from V and 3 from J, leaving 9 bases between them. The CDR3 length is 13 residues. The V gene's germline CDR1 is SGDLS and CDR2 YYNGEE. The CDR3 DNA sequence: TGTGCCAGCAGCCCGCCCCCAACAGATACGCAGTATTTT. Its translation: CASSPPPTDTQYF.

V is TRBV11-2 and J is TRBJ2-5; D may match TRBD1 or TRBD2 (5 bases each). CDR1 and CDR2 (germline): SGHAT, FQNNGV. The CDR3 has 13 amino acids. V gave up 0 bases and J gave up 9 bases, with 11 bases separating them. The CDR3 nucleotides are TGTGCCAGCAGCTTAGATGCTGGGACGGCCCAGTACTTC. This sequence encodes CASSLDAGTAQYF.

The rearrangement joins TRBV2 to TRBJ2-1; 11 bases fit TRBD2. CDR1 and CDR2 from the germline V gene are SNHLY and FYNNEI. This CDR3 is built from 16 residues. V trimming: 5 bases; J trimming: 5 bases; junction bases outside the gene matches: 8. The CDR3, as DNA: TGTGCCAGCAGTAAAATCGGGACTAGCGGCAACAATGAGCAGTTCTTC. Protein: CASSKIGTSGNNEQFF.

The J gene is TRBJ2-3, the V gene TRBV13; TRBD1 agrees at 7 bases. The V gene's germline CDR1 is PRHDT and CDR2 FYEKMQ (reference sequence). This CDR3 region has 14 residues. The trim removed 4 bases at V and 4 bases at J, leaving 5 bases unmatched. CDR3 region: CASSSNQGADTQYF. The CDR3 DNA is TGTGCCAGCAGCTCCAACCAGGGGGCAGATACGCAGTATTTT.

As concerns this clone: This specimen includes other DNA sequences encoding the same CDR3. The gene calls are TRBV9 and TRBJ1-1; D not resolved. CDR1 is SGDLS, CDR2 YYNGEE, per germline. The CDR3 has 13 amino acids. Trimming stripped 0 bases from V and 2 bases from J, with 5 bases between. CDR3 amino acids: CASSVGANTEAFF. CDR3 nucleotide sequence: TGTGCCAGCAGCGTAGGTGCCAACACTGAAGCTTTCTTT.

This clone is a singleton in its sample. The J gene is TRBJ1-3, the V gene TRBV15; D is ambiguous. V lost 1 base and J 0 bases, leaving 7 bases between the germline ends. The CDR3 spans 15 residues. Germline V gene sequence: CDR1 LNHNV, CDR2 YYDKDF (reference sequence). The CDR3 sequence is CATSRGPSSGNTIYF. The DNA for the CDR3 is TGTGCCACCAGCAGAGGACCGAGCTCTGGAAACACCATATATTTT.

This chain connects TRBV27 to TRBJ2-1, with D hard to call. From germline, CDR1 is MNHEY and CDR2 SMNVEV (reference sequence). Trimming left V 2 bases short and J 6 bases short, with 5 bases between. The CDR3 spans 12 residues. The CDR3 DNA is TGTGCCAGCAGTTTAGGTAGCAATGAGCAGTTCTTC. This sequence encodes CASSLGSNEQFF.

V is TRBV25-1 and J is TRBJ2-7; D ambiguous. The V gene lost 4 bases and the J gene lost 5 bases, with 9 bases spanning the gap. Germline assignment: CDR1 MGHDK and CDR2 SYGVNS. This CDR3 contains 12 residues. CDR3 loop: CASSVRNHEQYF. CDR3 in DNA: TGTGCCAGCAGTGTGCGGAACCACGAGCAGTACTTC.

This chain uses TRBV28 with TRBJ2-5; 7 bases align to TRBD2. V lost 7 bases, J lost 1 base, and 6 bases stayed unmatched. The CDR3 is made up of 14 amino acids. Germline V gives CDR1 MDHEN, CDR2 SYDVKM. Here the CDR3 reads CASTVSGPQETQYF. The DNA of the CDR3 is TGTGCCAGCACGGTTAGCGGGCCCCAAGAGACCCAGTACTTC. The variable domain in full, completed from reference TRBV28 and TRBJ2-5, reads DVKVTQSSRYLVKRTGEKVFLECVQDMDHENMFWYRQDPGLGLRLIYFSYDVKMKEKGDIPEGYSVSREKKERFSLILESASTNQTSMYLCASTVSGPQETQYFGPGTRLLVL.

The chain joins TRBV7-2 to TRBJ2-5; TRBD2 aligns across 12 bases. The germline gives CDR1 SGHTA, CDR2 FQGNSA. V lost 1 base, J lost 5 bases, and 8 bases stayed unmatched. This CDR3 contains 17 residues. Here the CDR3 reads CASSLDASGRARETQYF. CDR3 coding DNA: TGTGCCAGCAGCTTAGACGCTAGCGGGAGGGCCCGGGAGACCCAGTACTTC.